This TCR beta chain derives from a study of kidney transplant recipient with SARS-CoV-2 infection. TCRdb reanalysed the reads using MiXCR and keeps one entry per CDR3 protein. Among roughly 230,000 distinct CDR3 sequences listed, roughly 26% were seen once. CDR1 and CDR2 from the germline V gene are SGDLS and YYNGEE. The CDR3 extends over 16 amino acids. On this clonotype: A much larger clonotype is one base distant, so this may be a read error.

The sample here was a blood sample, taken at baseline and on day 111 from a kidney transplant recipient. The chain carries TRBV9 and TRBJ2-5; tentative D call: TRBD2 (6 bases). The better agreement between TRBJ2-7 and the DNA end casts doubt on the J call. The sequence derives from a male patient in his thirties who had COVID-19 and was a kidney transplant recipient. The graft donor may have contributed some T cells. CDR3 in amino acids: CASSALAGGTNYEQYF. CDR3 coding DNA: TGTGCCAGCAGCGCCCTTGCGGGCGGGACGAACTACGAGCAGTACTTC.